This is a list of T cell receptor beta chains from one sample in a study of cytomegalovirus exposure and HLA in healthy donors. Using immunoSEQ multiplex PCR, the repertoire was profiled, and TCRdb retains in-frame clones only, with some absent. Among fewer than 100,000 clones, over 75% were seen once, and the ten largest hold approximately 4%. Specimen: PBMCs. The receptors originated from a male donor in good health and CMV-seropositive. Both conserved end residues are trimmed from each CDR3.

j_call v_call cdr3_aa
TRBJ1-1 TRBV5-1 ASSLGARDFNTEAF
TRBJ2-1 TRBV29-1 SVEGREGSYNEQF
TRBJ2-1 TRBV5-1 ASSLEPADTQF
TRBJ1-2 TRBV27 ASSLSWAGGYT
TRBJ1-6 TRBV5-3 ARSRDNNSPLH
TRBJ2-7 TRBV2 ASRGTSGYEQY
TRBJ2-7 TRBV7-2 ASSIDRVKDEQY
TRBJ2-1 TRBV13 VTSAGYNEQF
TRBJ1-2 TRBV5-6 ASRRGTASIGYT
TRBJ2-6 TRBV5-1 ASSGREGSGANVLT
TRBJ1-1 TRBV28 ASSLLRGLAEAF
TRBJ1-2 TRBV7-9 ASSLNVWGGAGYT
TRBJ1-2 TRBV15 ATSRERNSRYGYT
TRBJ1-4 TRBV11-2 ASSPFMRFEKLF
TRBJ2-7 TRBV6-1 ASSEGIQGDRVFYEQY
TRBJ2-3 TRBV6-1 ASSEGTGGPDTQY
TRBJ1-1 TRBV19 ASIPPRLTGRVSEAF
TRBJ2-2 TRBV19 ASSIPRGTATGELF
TRBJ2-7 TRBV11-1 ASSKEPRSSEQY
TRBJ2-7 TRBV15 ATSRDRGRTYEQY
TRBJ2-6 TRBV4-2 ASSQEGTSSGANVLT
TRBJ2-3 TRBV25-1 ASRTNRGRTDTQY
TRBJ1-2 TRBV2 ASKGQATYGYT
TRBJ1-2 TRBV28 ASSADRGRGYT
TRBJ1-1 TRBV30 AWSLEQGLNTEAF
TRBJ2-4 TRBV5-1 ASSPGLVGISKNIQY
TRBJ2-7 TRBV13 ASSSPQLAGASYEQY
TRBJ1-2 TRBV28 ASTHNYGYT
TRBJ1-2 TRBV10-3 AISRTGDSDGYT
TRBJ2-7 TRBV6-1 ASSAAGRASYEQY
TRBJ2-7 TRBV4-1 ASSQDLAVEQY
TRBJ1-1 TRBV6-6 ASIHKQVNTEAF
TRBJ1-1 TRBV9 ASSSTGNTEAF
TRBJ2-7 TRBV7-9 AGEDRGYEQY
TRBJ2-5 TRBV2 ASSGNSGAQETQY
TRBJ2-7 TRBV5-4 ASTPGGGRGYEQY
TRBJ1-5 TRBV27 ASSIVFNQPQH
TRBJ1-6 TRBV9 ASSTTTARSPLH
TRBJ2-7 TRBV12-5 ASGLPEGGTGSYEQY
TRBJ2-7 TRBV2 ASSGRVPYEQY
TRBJ2-3 TRBV10-3 AISEYGTSGSSTDTQY
TRBJ1-1 TRBV2 ASSEQGVAEAF
TRBJ1-1 TRBV27 ASRPDRGQITEAF
TRBJ2-1 TRBV5-1 ASSLSLAGGGEQF
TRBJ2-5 TRBV28 ASSPGLAGGEETQY
TRBJ2-1 TRBV2 ASSGRGSYNEQF
TRBJ2-7 TRBV30 ARGWDKVGEQY
TRBJ2-7 TRBV30 AWSPSDRTAYEQY
TRBJ2-7 TRBV6-6 ASSYLARSYEQY
TRBJ1-1 TRBV28 ASSFQFANTEAF
TRBJ1-2 TRBV27 ASSTQGGLVSYT
TRBJ1-1 TRBV6-1 ASSYPGEAF
TRBJ2-1 TRBV7-8 ASSPAGVAMTGNEQF
TRBJ1-1 TRBV2 ASSQDRRNTEAF